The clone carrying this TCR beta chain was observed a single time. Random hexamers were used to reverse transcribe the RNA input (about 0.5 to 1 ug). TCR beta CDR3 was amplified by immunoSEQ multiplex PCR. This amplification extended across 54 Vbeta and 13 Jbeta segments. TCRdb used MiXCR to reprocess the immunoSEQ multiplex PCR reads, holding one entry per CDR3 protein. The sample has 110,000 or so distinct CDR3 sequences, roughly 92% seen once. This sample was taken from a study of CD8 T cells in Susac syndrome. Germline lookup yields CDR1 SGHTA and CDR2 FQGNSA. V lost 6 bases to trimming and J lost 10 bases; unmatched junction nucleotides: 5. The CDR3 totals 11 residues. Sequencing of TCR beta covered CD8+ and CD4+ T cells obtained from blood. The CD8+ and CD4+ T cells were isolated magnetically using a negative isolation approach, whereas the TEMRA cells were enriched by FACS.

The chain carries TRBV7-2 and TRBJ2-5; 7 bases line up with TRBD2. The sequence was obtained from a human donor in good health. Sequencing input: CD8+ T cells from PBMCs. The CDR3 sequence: CASSWGGDQYF. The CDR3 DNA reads TGTGCCAGCAGTTGGGGGGGGGACCAGTACTTC. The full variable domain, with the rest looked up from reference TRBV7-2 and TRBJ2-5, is GAGVSQSPSNKVTEKGKDVELRCDPISGHTALYWYRQSLGQGLEFLIYFQGNSAPDKSGLPSDRFSAERTGGSVSTLTIQRTQQEDSAVYLCASSWGGDQYFGPGTRLLVL.